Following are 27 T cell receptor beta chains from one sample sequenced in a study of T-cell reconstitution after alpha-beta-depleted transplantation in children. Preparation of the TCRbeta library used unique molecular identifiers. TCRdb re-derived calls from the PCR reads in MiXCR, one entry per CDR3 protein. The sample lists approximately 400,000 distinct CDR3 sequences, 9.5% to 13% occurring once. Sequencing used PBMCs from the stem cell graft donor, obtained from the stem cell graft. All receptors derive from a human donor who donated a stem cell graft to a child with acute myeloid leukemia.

The CDR3 DNA sequence: TGTGCCAGCAGGGGTCCTAGCGGCTCCTACAATGAGCAGTTCTTC. Translation: CASRGPSGSYNEQFF. The chain is built from TRBV7-9 and TRBJ2-1, with 7 positions matching TRBD2. Losses at the gene ends were 6 bases for V and 0 bases for J; bases not matched to a gene: 5. Germline values: CDR1 SEHNR, CDR2 FQNEAQ (reference sequence). This CDR3 spans 15 amino acids.

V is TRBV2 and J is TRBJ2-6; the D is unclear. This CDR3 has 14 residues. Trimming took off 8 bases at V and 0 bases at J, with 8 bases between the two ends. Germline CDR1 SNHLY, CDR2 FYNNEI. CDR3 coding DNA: TGTGCCAGCTCCTACTTCTCTGGGGCCAACGTCCTGACTTTC. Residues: CASSYFSGANVLTF.

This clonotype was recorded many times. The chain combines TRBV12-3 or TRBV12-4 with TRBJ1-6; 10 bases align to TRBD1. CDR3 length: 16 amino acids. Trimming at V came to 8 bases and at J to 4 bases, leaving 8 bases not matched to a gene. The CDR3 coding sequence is TGTGCCAGCTGCGGCGGGACAGGGGTTTATAATTCACCCCTCCACTTT. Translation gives CASCGGTGVYNSPLHF.

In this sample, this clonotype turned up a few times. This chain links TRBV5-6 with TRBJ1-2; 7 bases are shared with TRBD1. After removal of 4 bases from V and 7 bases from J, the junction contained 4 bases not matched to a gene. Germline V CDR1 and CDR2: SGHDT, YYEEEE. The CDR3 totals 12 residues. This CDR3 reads CASSVYRGGYTF. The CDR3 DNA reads TGTGCCAGCAGCGTCTACAGGGGTGGCTACACCTTC.

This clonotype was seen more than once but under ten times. CDR3 sequence reads: CAISESGSNYGYTF. CDR3 DNA sequence: TGTGCCATCAGTGAGTCGGGCAGTAACTATGGCTACACCTTC. This chain connects TRBV10-3 to TRBJ1-2; D gene ambiguous. The CDR3 loop spans 14 amino acids. The germline V gene has CDR1 ENHRY and CDR2 SYGVKD. Trimming took off 0 bases at V and 1 base at J, with 6 bases between the two ends.

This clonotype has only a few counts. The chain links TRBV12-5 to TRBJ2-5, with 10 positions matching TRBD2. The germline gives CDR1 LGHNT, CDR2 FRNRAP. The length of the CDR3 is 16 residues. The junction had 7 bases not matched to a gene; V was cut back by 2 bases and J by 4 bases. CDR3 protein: CASGLPTSGTVETQYF. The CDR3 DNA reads TGTGCTAGTGGTTTGCCAACTAGCGGGACGGTAGAGACCCAGTACTTC.

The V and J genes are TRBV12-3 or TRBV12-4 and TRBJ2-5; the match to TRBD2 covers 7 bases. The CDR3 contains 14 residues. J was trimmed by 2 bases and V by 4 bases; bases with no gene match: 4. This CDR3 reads CASSSSSGQETQYF. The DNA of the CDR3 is TGTGCCAGCAGTTCTTCTAGCGGACAAGAGACCCAGTACTTC.

The CDR3 is CASSSLGTRGQNTEAFF. CDR3 sequence (DNA): TGTGCCAGCAGCTCGTTGGGCACCAGGGGTCAAAACACTGAAGCTTTCTTT. The V and J genes are TRBV5-6 and TRBJ1-1; TRBD1 is a possible D gene (6 bases). There are 17 residues in the CDR3. CDR1 is SGHDT and CDR2 is YYEEEE in the germline V gene. V lost 3 bases and J lost 2, with 20 bases in between.

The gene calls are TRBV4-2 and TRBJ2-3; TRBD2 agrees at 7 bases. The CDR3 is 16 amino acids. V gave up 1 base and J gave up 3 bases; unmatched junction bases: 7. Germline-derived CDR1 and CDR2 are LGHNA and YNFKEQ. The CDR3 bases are TGTGCCAGCAGCCAAGCGTGGCGGGAGTTAACAGATACGCAGTATTTT. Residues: CASSQAWRELTDTQYF.

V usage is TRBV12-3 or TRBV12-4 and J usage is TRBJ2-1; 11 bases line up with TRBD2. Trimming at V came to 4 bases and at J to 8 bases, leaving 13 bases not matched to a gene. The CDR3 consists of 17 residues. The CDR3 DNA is TGTGCCAGCAGTTCCAAACTAGCGGGAGAATTGCGGCATGAGCAGTTCTTC. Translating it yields CASSSKLAGELRHEQFF.

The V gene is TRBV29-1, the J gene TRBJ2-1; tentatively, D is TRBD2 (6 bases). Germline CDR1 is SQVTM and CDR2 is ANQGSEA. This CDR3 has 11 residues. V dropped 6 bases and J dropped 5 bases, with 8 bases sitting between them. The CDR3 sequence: CSVGGDNEQFF. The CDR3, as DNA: TGCAGCGTGGGCGGGGACAATGAGCAGTTCTTC.

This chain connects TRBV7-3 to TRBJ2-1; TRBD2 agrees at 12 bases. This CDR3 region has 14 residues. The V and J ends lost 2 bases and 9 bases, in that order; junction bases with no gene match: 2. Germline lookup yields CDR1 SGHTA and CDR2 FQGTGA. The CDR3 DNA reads TGTGCCAGCAGCTTAGAACTAGCGGGGGGTGAGCAGTTCTTC. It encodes CASSLELAGGEQFF.

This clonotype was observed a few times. The CDR3 loop reads CASSLIGSVQETQYF. In nucleotides, the CDR3 is TGCGCCAGCAGCCTTATCGGTTCAGTCCAAGAGACCCAGTACTTC. The J gene is TRBJ2-5, the V gene TRBV4-1; D not resolved. The CDR3 is 15 residues long. Germline V gene sequence: CDR1 MGHRA, CDR2 YSYEKL. Deletions cut 4 bases from V and 1 base from J, with 13 bases between.

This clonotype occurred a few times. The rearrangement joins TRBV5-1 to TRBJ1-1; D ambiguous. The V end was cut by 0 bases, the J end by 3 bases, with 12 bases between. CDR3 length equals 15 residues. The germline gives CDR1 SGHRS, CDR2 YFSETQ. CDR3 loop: CASSLGVSGYTEAFF. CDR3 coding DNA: TGCGCCAGCAGCTTGGGAGTTTCTGGGTACACTGAAGCTTTCTTT.

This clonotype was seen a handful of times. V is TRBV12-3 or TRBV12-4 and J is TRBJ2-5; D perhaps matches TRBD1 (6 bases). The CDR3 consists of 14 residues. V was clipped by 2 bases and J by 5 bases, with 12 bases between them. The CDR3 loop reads CASSLLGAAETQYF. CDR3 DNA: TGTGCCAGCAGTTTACTGGGGGCAGCGGAGACCCAGTACTTC.

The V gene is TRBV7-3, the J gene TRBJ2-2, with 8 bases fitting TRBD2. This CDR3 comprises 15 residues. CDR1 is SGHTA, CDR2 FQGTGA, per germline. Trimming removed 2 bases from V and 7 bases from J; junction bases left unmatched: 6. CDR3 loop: CASSLFGTRGGELFF. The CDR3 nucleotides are TGTGCCAGCAGCTTATTCGGGACTAGAGGCGGGGAGCTGTTTTTT.

For the CDR3, the DNA is TGTGCCAGCAGCTCAGGATGGGCTCCTACATACGAGCAGTACTTC. Encoded protein: CASSSGWAPTYEQYF. The gene calls are TRBV11-2 and TRBJ2-7; D remains ambiguous. Germline V lookup: CDR1 SGHAT, CDR2 FQNNGV. V lost 4 bases to trimming and J lost 4 bases, with 17 bases between them. This CDR3 has 15 residues.

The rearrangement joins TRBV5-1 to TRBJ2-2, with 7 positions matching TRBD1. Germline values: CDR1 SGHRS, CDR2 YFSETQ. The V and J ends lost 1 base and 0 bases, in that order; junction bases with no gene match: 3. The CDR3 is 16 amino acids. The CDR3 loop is CASSLYRGPNTGELFF. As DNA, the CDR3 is TGCGCCAGCAGCTTGTACAGGGGTCCGAACACCGGGGAGCTGTTTTTT.

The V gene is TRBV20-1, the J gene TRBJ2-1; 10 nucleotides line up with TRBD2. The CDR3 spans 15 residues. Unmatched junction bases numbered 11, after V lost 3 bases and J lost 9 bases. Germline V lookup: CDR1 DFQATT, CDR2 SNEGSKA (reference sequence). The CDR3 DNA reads TGCAGTGCTAGGCACCCCGGGACTAGCGTTGGTGAGCAGTTCTTC. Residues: CSARHPGTSVGEQFF.

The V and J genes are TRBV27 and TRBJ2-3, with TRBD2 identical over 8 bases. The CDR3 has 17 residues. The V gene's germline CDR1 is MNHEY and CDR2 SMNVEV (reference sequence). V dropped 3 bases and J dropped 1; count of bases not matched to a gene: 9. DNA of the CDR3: TGTGCCAGCAGTTTTACTGGCGGGGGGTGGGGCACAGATACGCAGTATTTT. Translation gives CASSFTGGGWGTDTQYF.

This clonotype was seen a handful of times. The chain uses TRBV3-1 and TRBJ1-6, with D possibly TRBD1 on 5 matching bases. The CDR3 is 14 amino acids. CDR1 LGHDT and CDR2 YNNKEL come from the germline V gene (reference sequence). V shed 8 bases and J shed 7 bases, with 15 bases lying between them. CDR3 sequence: CASQGLGGNSPLHF. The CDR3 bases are TGTGCCAGCCAAGGCCTGGGGGGAAATTCACCCCTCCACTTT.

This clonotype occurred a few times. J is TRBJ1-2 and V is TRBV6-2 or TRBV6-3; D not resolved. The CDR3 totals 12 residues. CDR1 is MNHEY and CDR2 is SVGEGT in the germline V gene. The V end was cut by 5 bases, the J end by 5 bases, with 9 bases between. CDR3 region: CASSPDAYGYTF. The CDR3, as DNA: TGTGCCAGCAGTCCGGATGCGTATGGCTACACCTTC.

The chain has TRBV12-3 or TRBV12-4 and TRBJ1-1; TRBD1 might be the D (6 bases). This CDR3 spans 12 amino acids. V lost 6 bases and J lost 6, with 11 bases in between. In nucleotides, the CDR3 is TGTGCCAGCAGCCCGAAGGGGGCTGAAGCTTTCTTT. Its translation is CASSPKGAEAFF.

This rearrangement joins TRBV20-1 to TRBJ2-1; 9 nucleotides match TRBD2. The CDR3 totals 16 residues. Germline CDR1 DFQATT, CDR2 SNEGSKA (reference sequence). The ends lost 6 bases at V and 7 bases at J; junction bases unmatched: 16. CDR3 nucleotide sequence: TGCAGTGCCCCCGGTTTGGCTAGCGGGAACGGTAATGAGCAGTTCTTC. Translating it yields CSAPGLASGNGNEQFF.

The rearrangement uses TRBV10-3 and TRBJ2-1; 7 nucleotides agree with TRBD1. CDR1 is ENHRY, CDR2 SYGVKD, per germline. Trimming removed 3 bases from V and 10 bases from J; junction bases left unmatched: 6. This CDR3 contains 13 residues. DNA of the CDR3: TGTGCCATCAGTGACCCAGACAGGGACGAGCAGTTCTTC. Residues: CAISDPDRDEQFF.

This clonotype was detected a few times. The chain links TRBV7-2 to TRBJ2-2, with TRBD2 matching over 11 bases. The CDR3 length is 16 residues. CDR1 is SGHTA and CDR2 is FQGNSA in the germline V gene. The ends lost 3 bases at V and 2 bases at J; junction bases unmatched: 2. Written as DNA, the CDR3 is TGTGCCAGCAGCTTTAGACTAGCGGGAAACACCGGGGAGCTGTTTTTT. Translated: CASSFRLAGNTGELFF.

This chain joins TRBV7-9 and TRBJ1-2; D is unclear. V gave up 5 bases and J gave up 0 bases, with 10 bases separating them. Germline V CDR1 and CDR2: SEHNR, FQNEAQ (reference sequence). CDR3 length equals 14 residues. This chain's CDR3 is CASSPPDSNYGYTF. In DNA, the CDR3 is TGTGCCAGCAGCCCACCGGACTCTAACTATGGCTACACCTTC.